These 2 T cell receptor beta chains were all obtained from the same sample, sequenced in a study of T cell repertoires in cytomegalovirus infection. Each CDR3 protein gets one entry after TCRdb re-called the reads with MiXCR. In the table there are about 920,000 distinct CDR3 sequences, 31% of which are singletons. Their antigens are not known. Source: cultured CD8+ T cells from PBMCs, taken from culture after CMV antigen stimulation. The receptors come from a human donor in good health (CMV status not recorded). Some clones in this sample may be carry-over from other donors' samples.

The chain's CDR3 is CASSPPGGRGARETQYF. CDR3 nucleotides: TGTGCCAGCAGCCCCCCCGGCGGGCGGGGGGCCAGAGAGACCCAGTACTTC. The J gene is TRBJ2-5, the V gene TRBV9, with 8 nucleotides matching TRBD2. Germline CDR1 reads SGDLS; CDR2 reads YYNGEE. The V segment lost 4 bases and the J segment 4 bases; nucleotides outside the gene matches: 15. The CDR3 spans 17 residues.

In this sample, this clonotype turned up a few times. The genes are TRBV6-1 and TRBJ2-2; 7 bases are shared with TRBD1. The V and J ends lost 1 base and 4 bases, in that order; junction bases with no gene match: 6. Per germline, CDR1 MNHNS and CDR2 SASEGT. The CDR3 consists of 16 residues. The CDR3 DNA sequence: TGTGCCAGCAGTGAAGGGACAGGTCCGGCCACCGGGGAGCTGTTTTTT. Translation: CASSEGTGPATGELFF.